Listed here are 11 T cell receptor beta chains from one sample, sequenced in a study of neurological immune-mediated disorders (dated by TCRdb to 2018 to 2020). The method behind the library was 5' RACE. TCRdb names Illumina HiSeq 2500 as the instrument used. Using fastp at Q25 and MiXCR, TCRdb reprocessed the public reads and kept productive beta chains. Merged by CDR3 protein, the rows form single entries marked with the most common genes and DNA. Within this sample are about 62,000 distinct CDR3 sequences, with around 5.2% of them counted one time only. Clones ranked in the top ten supply around 3.3% of the sample. Sequencing was performed on PBMCs. Source of these receptors: a woman in her fifties or sixties with multiple sclerosis.

This clonotype occurred a few times. The rearrangement links TRBV4-2 to TRBJ2-7, with no clear D. The V end lost 1 base, the J end lost 1 base, and 5 bases lay between the germline ends. The CDR3 covers 13 residues. Per germline, CDR1 LGHNA and CDR2 YNFKEQ. CDR3 sequence reads: CASSQGKSYEQYF. For the CDR3, the DNA is TGTGCCAGCAGCCAAGGTAAATCCTACGAGCAGTACTTC.

This clonotype has a count of ten or more. This chain links TRBV6-5 with TRBJ2-5; D might be TRBD1 or TRBD2, each matching 6 bases. The CDR3 totals 16 residues. Looked up from germline, CDR1 is MNHEY and CDR2 is SVGAGI. V was shortened by 1 base and J by 5 bases, with 17 bases between the two germline ends. The CDR3 region has the DNA TGTGCCAGCAGTTACTTTGTTCGGGGGCCGGGGGAGACCCAGTACTTC. Its protein is CASSYFVRGPGETQYF.

This clonotype has more than one count but fewer than ten. This chain joins TRBV27 and TRBJ1-1; the match to TRBD1 covers 8 bases. The CDR3 runs to 13 residues. The germline gives CDR1 MNHEY, CDR2 SMNVEV (reference sequence). The junction had 7 bases not matched to a gene; V was cut back by 6 bases and J by 7 bases. The CDR3 sequence is CASSLGRGLEAFF. The CDR3, as DNA: TGTGCCAGCAGCTTGGGCAGGGGGCTTGAAGCTTTCTTT.

This clonotype showed up many times. J is TRBJ1-1 and V is TRBV7-9, with 7 bases lining up with TRBD1. The CDR3 loop spans 14 amino acids. V trimming: 3 bases; J trimming: 10 bases; junction bases outside the gene matches: 11. Germline V gene data show CDR1 as SEHNR and CDR2 as FQNEAQ (reference sequence). The CDR3, as DNA: TGTGCCAGCAGCTTCCCGGGACAGTTTCGAAGAGCTTTCTTT. It yields the protein CASSFPGQFRRAFF.

As regards this clonotype: Being one base from a much bigger clone, this may be a read error. The chain employs TRBV10-3 and TRBJ1-3; weak D call: TRBD1 (6 bases). Germline V gives CDR1 ENHRY, CDR2 SYGVKD. This CDR3 has 14 amino acids. The ends were cut back, 2 bases at V and 10 bases at J, with 15 bases in the middle. The CDR3 here is CAISELIKGETIYF. The CDR3 DNA is TGTGCCATCAGTGAGCTTATTAAGGGGGAAACCATATATTTT.

Ten or more counts support this clonotype. Relative to the germline gene, one junction end is altered; a read error may explain this. V and J are TRBV7-7 and TRBJ2-5, with 8 bases identical to TRBD2. Per germline, CDR1 SSHAT and CDR2 FNYEAQ (reference sequence). CDR3 size: 14 residues. The CDR3 DNA reads TGTGCTAGCAGCCCGCGGGGGGCGCAAGAGACCCAGTACTTC. Amino acids: CASSPRGAQETQYF. The full variable domain, completed using reference TRBV7-7 and TRBJ2-5, is GAGVSQSPRYKVTKRGQDVTLRCDPISSHATLYWYQQALGQGPEFLTYFNYEAQPDKSGLPSDRFSAERPEGSISTLTIQRTEQRDSAMYRCASSPRGAQETQYFGPGTRLLVL.

The table lists this clonotype with many counts. This chain joins TRBV20-1 and TRBJ2-1; 12 bases are a match to TRBD1. Trimming at V came to 3 bases and at J to 8 bases, leaving 14 bases not matched to a gene. Germline V gene data show CDR1 as DFQATT and CDR2 as SNEGSKA (reference sequence). The CDR3 has 17 amino acids. For the CDR3, the DNA is TGCAGTGCTAGTCAAAGACCCGGGACAGGGGGCTGGGATGAGCAGTTCTTC. Protein product: CSASQRPGTGGWDEQFF.

This clonotype occurred a few times. The chain has TRBV5-5 and TRBJ1-2; D is unclear. The CDR3 totals 16 residues. Germline CDR1 and CDR2: SGHKS and YYEKEE (reference sequence). The germline V and J ends were trimmed by 1 base and 0 bases, with 13 bases remaining between them. The CDR3 region has the DNA TGTGCCAGCAGCTTGTCCTTCTCTCTAACTAACTATGGCTACACCTTC. Amino acid sequence: CASSLSFSLTNYGYTF.

Details on this clonotype: At one boundary the junction diverges from the germline segment, which might be a read error. The chain joins TRBV12-3 or TRBV12-4 to TRBJ1-5; D not certain. The CDR3 contains 14 residues. CDR3 DNA: TGTGCCAGCAGTTTGGGGTTGAAAAATCAGCCCCAGAATTTT. Its protein is CASSLGLKNQPQNF.

In this sample, this clonotype turned up many times. V and J are TRBV7-3 and TRBJ1-1; D not resolved. This CDR3 has 13 residues. Germline V gives CDR1 SGHTA, CDR2 FQGTGA. Trimming stripped 3 bases from V and 3 bases from J, with 8 bases between. This chain's CDR3 is CASSFGRDTEAFF. The CDR3 DNA reads as TGTGCCAGCAGCTTCGGACGGGACACTGAAGCTTTCTTT.

This clonotype was found many times. The chain couples TRBV5-1 to TRBJ2-5, with D unclear. Per germline, CDR1 SGHRS and CDR2 YFSETQ. Trimming left V 0 bases short and J 3 bases short, with 9 bases between. This CDR3 contains 14 residues. As DNA, the CDR3 is TGCGCCAGCAGCTTGGGCACGGAAAAAGAGACCCAGTACTTC. This codes for CASSLGTEKETQYF.